This TCR beta chain is from a study of graft-versus-host responses after intestinal transplantation. Study-level background: Tacrolimus plus steroids were given to all recipients for roughly 3 years, preceded by anti-thymocyte globulin induction. General study points: Some GvH clones appeared in ileal mucosa or blood before recipient bone marrow.

The protocol was immunoSEQ multiplex PCR, while the TCRdb copy is restricted to in-frame clones and leaves out a portion. In the table there are about 21,000 clones, approximately 60% of which are singletons. Trimming left V 0 bases short and J 3 bases short, with 10 bases between. CDR3 size: 15 residues. The germline CDR1 and CDR2 sequences are SGDLS and YYNGEE. Responders (about 200,000, CFSE-labeled) were co-plated with about 200,000 irradiated, violet-dye-labeled stimulators. Proliferating CFSE-low CD3+CD4+ and CD3+CD8+ responders were sorted after the reaction. The sequence derives from a human patient who received an intestinal transplant. Sequences were derived from alloreactive CD4+ T cells from a mixed lymphocyte reaction culture, sampled before intestinal transplant. As for subset: CFSE-low proliferating T cells sorted from approximately 6-day pre-transplant mixed lymphocyte reaction (GvH or HvG direction). The gene calls are TRBV9 and TRBJ2-1, with a weak D call TRBD2 (5 bases). The CDR3 region is CASSVGSGFYNEQFF. The CDR3 nucleotides read TGTGCCAGCAGCGTAGGGTCGGGATTCTACAATGAGCAGTTCTTC.